This T cell receptor (beta chain) is from a study of cytomegalovirus exposure and HLA in healthy donors. PCR used 60 Vbeta primers and 13 Jbeta primers. Data came from immunoSEQ multiplex PCR; TCRdb stores just in-frame clones and leaves some out. With 200,000 to 250,000 clones in the sample, the ten largest clones hold roughly 1.1%. Per germline, CDR1 SGHTA and CDR2 FQGNSA. The CDR3 extends over 14 amino acids. Trimming pared 3 bases from V and 0 bases from J, leaving 6 bases between. Input material: PBMCs. This chain connects TRBV7-2 to TRBJ1-5; D is perhaps TRBD1 (6 bases). This TCR was recovered from a girl aged 2 to 9 in good health and CMV-seropositive. CDR3 sequence reads: CASSLDSSNQPQHF. In DNA, the CDR3 is TGTGCCAGCAGCTTGGACAGTAGCAATCAGCCCCAGCATTTT.